The 32 T cell receptor beta chains listed next were all sequenced from one sample in a study of T cells in Graves' hyperthyroidism and ophthalmopathy. TCR beta CDR3 regions were amplified from RNA. TCR CDR3 underwent first-round RT-PCR with the HTBI primer set. TCRdb reprocessed the multiplex PCR reads via MiXCR and lists one record per CDR3 protein. The top ten hold 3.8% of the sample, which has 600,000 or so distinct CDR3 sequences, around 15% seen once. The sequenced material came from blood. These receptors were obtained from a young woman with Graves' hyperthyroidism.

For this clonotype: This may arise from a read error, as a much more abundant clone is one base away. CDR3 in amino acids: CASSSAPGQDVDNEQFF. Here the CDR3 DNA reads TGCGCCAGCAGCTCTGCCCCGGGACAGGACGTTGACAATGAGCAGTTCTTC. The J gene is TRBJ2-1, the V gene TRBV5-1; TRBD1 aligns across 8 bases. The CDR3 consists of 17 residues. V was clipped by 3 bases and J by 5 bases; unmatched bases: 13. From germline, CDR1 is SGHRS and CDR2 YFSETQ. The full variable domain, rest sourced from reference TRBV5-1 and TRBJ2-1, is KAGVTQTPRYLIKTRGQQVTLSCSPISGHRSVSWYQQTPGQGLQFLFEYFSETQRNKGNFPGRFSGRQFSNSRSEMNVSTLELGDSALYLCASSSAPGQDVDNEQFFGPGTRLTVL.

A single count supports this clonotype. This sequence may be a read error, since a much larger clone differs from it by one base. The CDR3 carries no conserved terminal phenylalanine or tryptophan, so it likely arises from a read error. The V call is TRBV10-3, the J call TRBJ1-1, with D hard to call. V was trimmed by 10 bases and J by 1 base, leaving 7 bases between them. The CDR3 covers 11 residues. Germline CDR1 is ENHRY and CDR2 is SYGVKD. The DNA of the CDR3 is TGTGCCAGCCTGAGGAACACTGAAGCTTTCCTT. Translation: CASLRNTEAFL.

This clonotype was observed at least ten times. The V call is TRBV3-1, the J call TRBJ2-1; TRBD1 aligns across 9 bases. The ends lost 4 bases at V and 2 bases at J; junction bases unmatched: 9. The CDR3 totals 17 residues. The germline gives CDR1 LGHDT, CDR2 YNNKEL (reference sequence). CDR3 sequence reads: CASSRRTGGAAYNEQFF. For the CDR3, the DNA is TGTGCCAGCAGCCGCCGAACAGGGGGCGCAGCCTACAATGAGCAGTTCTTC.

This clonotype was seen repeatedly, ten times or more. The rearrangement links TRBV27 to TRBJ1-2; 7 nucleotides agree with TRBD1. With 6 bases clipped from V and 6 bases from J, the junction kept 13 bases outside the gene matches. The CDR3 is made up of 15 amino acids. CDR1 is MNHEY and CDR2 is SMNVEV in the germline V gene (reference sequence). CDR3 amino acids: CASSFVGGARDGYTF. CDR3 nucleotides: TGTGCCAGCAGCTTCGTAGGGGGCGCGAGGGATGGCTACACCTTC.

This clonotype has ten or more counts. The chain recombines TRBV20-1 with TRBJ2-7; possibly TRBD1 for D (5 bases). The CDR3 extends over 14 amino acids. Germline CDR1 and CDR2: DFQATT and SNEGSKA (reference sequence). The V end lost 2 bases, the J end lost 2 bases, and 13 bases lay between the germline ends. The CDR3: CSARLRQGPYEQYF. CDR3 in DNA: TGCAGTGCTAGACTAAGGCAGGGTCCCTACGAGCAGTACTTC.

This clonotype has just a few counts. The chain recombines TRBV4-2 with TRBJ1-4, with D perhaps TRBD1 (6 bases). The CDR3 spans 15 residues. V lost 2 bases, J lost 7 bases, and 14 bases lay in between. The V gene's germline CDR1 is LGHNA and CDR2 YNFKEQ. The CDR3 loop reads CASSQRTGNGEKLFF. The CDR3 bases are TGTGCCAGCAGCCAACGCACAGGGAATGGTGAAAAACTGTTTTTT.

This clonotype occurred a few times. This chain uses TRBV7-9 with TRBJ2-3; perhaps TRBD1 as D (5 bases). The CDR3 spans 13 residues. Germline CDR1 SEHNR, CDR2 FQNEAQ (reference sequence). The V end lost 10 bases, the J end lost 3 bases, and 14 bases lay between the germline ends. CDR3 in amino acids: CAMQGLETDTQYF. The CDR3 nucleotides are TGTGCCATGCAGGGTCTCGAAACAGATACGCAGTATTTT.

V gene TRBV4-1 combines with J gene TRBJ1-2; D not resolved. The length of the CDR3 is 11 residues. Per the germline V gene, CDR1 is MGHRA and CDR2 is YSYEKL. V was shortened by 3 bases and J by 8 bases, with 7 bases between the two germline ends. The CDR3, as DNA: TGCGCCAGCAGCCACGTTGGCGGCTACACCTTC. Its protein product is CASSHVGGYTF.

This clonotype was seen only a few times. The rearrangement joins TRBV28 to TRBJ1-3; D gene unclear. The CDR3 is 16 amino acids. Germline CDR1 reads MDHEN; CDR2 reads SYDVKM. V was cut by 1 base and J by 0 bases, with 10 bases left in between. CDR3 protein: CASSLSSTFSGNTIYF. For the CDR3, the DNA is TGTGCCAGCAGTTTATCCTCGACATTCTCTGGAAACACCATATATTTT.

Many counts were recorded for this clonotype. The CDR3 loop reads CASSYLRGGGANVLTF. The CDR3 DNA reads TGTGCCAGCAGTTACCTGAGGGGAGGTGGGGCCAACGTCCTGACTTTC. The rearrangement uses TRBV6-2 or TRBV6-3 and TRBJ2-6, with D possibly TRBD2 on 6 matching bases. Deletions cut 2 bases from V and 3 bases from J, with 11 bases between. Germline CDR1 is MNHEY and CDR2 is SVGEGT. The CDR3 extends over 16 amino acids.

This rearrangement joins TRBV5-1 to TRBJ1-2; D remains ambiguous. The germline gives CDR1 SGHRS, CDR2 YFSETQ. The V gene lost 2 bases and the J gene lost 5 bases, with 10 bases spanning the gap. This CDR3 has 13 residues. Here the CDR3 reads CASSLDRRYGYTF. Here the CDR3 DNA reads TGCGCCAGCAGCTTAGACCGAAGGTATGGCTACACCTTC.

The V call is TRBV20-1, the J call TRBJ2-1, with 10 bases fitting TRBD1. This CDR3 spans 14 amino acids. Trimming cost V 5 bases and J 8 bases; bases outside gene matches: 9. Germline lookup yields CDR1 DFQATT and CDR2 SNEGSKA (reference sequence). The CDR3 here is CSALPTGGRYEQFF. The CDR3, as DNA: TGCAGTGCTTTACCGACAGGGGGCAGATATGAGCAGTTCTTC.

The CDR3 is CASSLEAGSYEQYF. The CDR3, as DNA: TGCGCCAGCAGCTTGGAAGCGGGGTCCTACGAGCAGTACTTC. The chain couples TRBV5-1 to TRBJ2-7; 7 bases line up with TRBD2. The trim removed 0 bases at V and 1 base at J, leaving 1 base unmatched. Germline V gene sequence: CDR1 SGHRS, CDR2 YFSETQ. The CDR3 is 14 residues long.

This clonotype was seen ten or more times. The genes are TRBV7-9 and TRBJ2-3, with 7 positions matching TRBD2. The germline gives CDR1 SEHNR, CDR2 FQNEAQ (reference sequence). This CDR3 is 16 amino acids long. The junction had 8 bases not matched to a gene; V was cut back by 2 bases and J by 3 bases. DNA of the CDR3: TGTGCCAGCAGCTTATGGCGGGAGCCGGGAACAGATACGCAGTATTTT. Translation: CASSLWREPGTDTQYF.

The sample holds many counts of this clonotype. V usage is TRBV6-1 and J usage is TRBJ2-1, with D perhaps matching TRBD1 or TRBD2 (5 bases each). The length of the CDR3 is 13 residues. Trimming took off 0 bases at V and 6 bases at J, with 6 bases between the two ends. Germline V CDR1 and CDR2: MNHNS, SASEGT. Here the CDR3 reads CASSEAGGNEQFF. The DNA for the CDR3 is TGTGCCAGCAGTGAAGCTGGGGGCAATGAGCAGTTCTTC.

The chain recombines TRBV2 with TRBJ2-2, with TRBD1 matching over 11 bases. The CDR3 totals 15 residues. The V gene's germline CDR1 is SNHLY and CDR2 FYNNEI. Trimming cost V 3 bases and J 4 bases; bases outside gene matches: 1. The CDR3 sequence: CASSDGTGGTGELFF. In DNA form, the CDR3 reads TGTGCCAGCAGTGACGGGACAGGGGGCACCGGGGAGCTGTTTTTT.

The genes are TRBV7-8 and TRBJ2-5, with D tentatively TRBD1 (6 bases). V lost 11 bases and J 0 bases, leaving 10 bases between the germline ends. CDR1 SGHVS and CDR2 FQNEAQ come from the germline V gene. The CDR3 covers 12 residues. CDR3 sequence (DNA): TGTGCCGTGGGACACCACCAAGAGACCCAGTACTTC. Its translation: CAVGHHQETQYF.

Many counts were recorded for this clonotype. V usage is TRBV6-2 or TRBV6-3 and J usage is TRBJ2-7; a possible D gene is TRBD2 (6 bases). V shed 5 bases and J shed 6 bases, with 20 bases lying between them. The CDR3 totals 15 residues. Germline CDR1 is MNHEY and CDR2 is SVGEGT. CDR3 coding DNA: TGTGCCAGCAGTCCCGGGAGCTATTCTTTCGGCGAGCAGTACTTC. It specifies CASSPGSYSFGEQYF.

This clonotype has a handful of counts. This chain uses TRBV20-1 with TRBJ1-5; D is perhaps TRBD1 (5 bases). The ends were cut back, 6 bases at V and 6 bases at J, with 21 bases in the middle. The germline CDR1 and CDR2 sequences are DFQATT and SNEGSKA (reference sequence). CDR3 length equals 15 residues. Here the CDR3 reads CSALPLGPWRQPQHF. In DNA form, the CDR3 reads TGCAGTGCCCTCCCCTTGGGACCTTGGCGTCAGCCCCAGCATTTT.

In its sample, this clonotype was seen many times. The chain couples TRBV20-1 to TRBJ2-7; 8 nucleotides align to TRBD2. J was trimmed by 5 bases and V by 0 bases; bases with no gene match: 9. The CDR3 totals 15 residues. CDR1 is DFQATT, CDR2 SNEGSKA, per germline (reference sequence). For the CDR3, the DNA is TGCAGTGCTAGAGAAATAGGACTAGCCATCGACGAGCAGTACTTC. Protein: CSAREIGLAIDEQYF.

This clonotype was recorded at least ten times. The genes are TRBV12-3 or TRBV12-4 and TRBJ2-2; D is ambiguous. V lost 5 bases and J lost 5, with 6 bases in between. The CDR3 has 12 amino acids. The CDR3 DNA is TGTGCCAGCAGTGGGGAAACCGGGGAGCTGTTTTTT. This gives the protein CASSGETGELFF.

This clonotype has just a few counts. The chain couples TRBV9 to TRBJ2-3; TRBD2 might be the D (7 bases). Per the germline V gene, CDR1 is SGDLS and CDR2 is YYNGEE. The germline V and J ends were trimmed by 4 bases and 6 bases, with 21 bases remaining between them. The CDR3 is made up of 16 amino acids. CDR3 DNA: TGTGCCAGCAGCTCAGGGGAGGGAGTGGTTTACGATACGCAGTATTTT. This codes for CASSSGEGVVYDTQYF.

V gene TRBV6-1 combines with J gene TRBJ2-7; TRBD2 aligns across 7 bases. The germline V gene has CDR1 MNHNS and CDR2 SASEGT. CDR3 length: 14 amino acids. Trimming took 2 bases from V and 5 from J; bases not matched to a gene: 6. The CDR3 sequence is CASSELGGRNEQYF. Here the CDR3 DNA reads TGTGCCAGCAGTGAACTCGGGGGGAGGAACGAGCAGTACTTC.

This sequence joins TRBV6-4 and TRBJ2-1, with 9 bases that match TRBD1. V was clipped by 0 bases and J by 5 bases; unmatched bases: 11. CDR3 length equals 18 residues. Germline V gene data show CDR1 as MRHNA and CDR2 as SNTAGT. CDR3 protein: CASSDSKGLGQGNNEQFF. Written as DNA, the CDR3 is TGTGCCAGCAGTGACTCGAAGGGACTGGGACAGGGTAACAATGAGCAGTTCTTC.

This clonotype was picked up a small number of times. J is TRBJ2-3 and V is TRBV7-9; D possibly corresponds to TRBD2 (5 bases). The CDR3 covers 15 residues. The V gene lost 2 bases and the J gene lost 1 base, with 10 bases spanning the gap. In germline, CDR1 is SEHNR, CDR2 FQNEAQ (reference sequence). The CDR3 nucleotides read TGTGCCAGCAGCTTACGGAGGCCCGGCACAGATACGCAGTATTTT. Translated: CASSLRRPGTDTQYF.

This clonotype was observed many times. The gene calls are TRBV5-1 and TRBJ2-1, with D uncertain. This CDR3 comprises 15 residues. The germline gives CDR1 SGHRS, CDR2 YFSETQ. V dropped 0 bases and J dropped 1 base, with 8 bases sitting between them. The CDR3 nucleotides read TGCGCCAGCAGCTTGGGTGGGATTTCCTACAATGAGCAGTTCTTC. This translates into CASSLGGISYNEQFF.

V is TRBV20-1 and J is TRBJ2-5; D may be TRBD1 (7 bases). CDR3 length equals 15 residues. Trimming left V 1 base short and J 5 bases short, with 17 bases between. Germline V gives CDR1 DFQATT, CDR2 SNEGSKA (reference sequence). CDR3 nucleotide sequence: TGCAGTGCTAGAGTGTGGAGGGGGCAGGGGGAGACCCAGTACTTC. This sequence encodes CSARVWRGQGETQYF.

This chain uses TRBV2 with TRBJ2-1, with TRBD2 matching over 16 bases. Trimming cost V 8 bases and J 8 bases; bases outside gene matches: 9. This CDR3 has 16 amino acids. Germline CDR1 is SNHLY and CDR2 is FYNNEI. CDR3: CASAPGLAGGGDEQFF. The CDR3 nucleotides are TGTGCCAGCGCCCCGGGACTAGCGGGAGGGGGCGATGAGCAGTTCTTC.

J is TRBJ1-4 and V is TRBV27; D is possibly TRBD1 (5 bases). V lost 0 bases and J lost 4, with 21 bases in between. Germline values: CDR1 MNHEY, CDR2 SMNVEV (reference sequence). The CDR3 covers 19 residues. The CDR3 here is CASSLSPGRTRPINEKLFF. The CDR3 nucleotides read TGTGCCAGCAGTTTATCTCCGGGGCGAACCCGGCCCATTAATGAAAAACTGTTTTTT.

This clonotype was seen more than once but under ten times. This chain connects TRBV11-2 to TRBJ1-5; D unclear. Germline assignment: CDR1 SGHAT and CDR2 FQNNGV. The CDR3 consists of 14 residues. V was trimmed by 3 bases and J by 5 bases, leaving 11 bases between them. CDR3 sequence reads: CASSFEGGHQPQHF. CDR3 nucleotide sequence: TGTGCCAGCAGCTTTGAGGGAGGTCATCAGCCCCAGCATTTT.

This clonotype was recorded many times. V and J are TRBV7-9 and TRBJ2-1; 11 positions match TRBD2. The length of the CDR3 is 17 residues. Trimming at V came to 5 bases and at J to 2 bases, leaving 8 bases not matched to a gene. Germline lookup yields CDR1 SEHNR and CDR2 FQNEAQ (reference sequence). The CDR3 sequence: CASSGFGLAGPYNEQFF. The CDR3 coding sequence is TGTGCCAGCAGCGGATTTGGACTAGCGGGTCCCTACAATGAGCAGTTCTTC.

This clonotype was seen at least ten times. This chain uses TRBV7-2 with TRBJ2-5; no reliable D call. CDR1 and CDR2 (germline): SGHTA, FQGNSA. The CDR3 sequence is 13 residues long. V was clipped by 1 base and J by 2 bases, with 5 bases between them. The CDR3 loop reads CASSLVEQETQYF. The DNA for the CDR3 is TGTGCCAGCAGCTTAGTGGAGCAAGAGACCCAGTACTTC. Based on the CDR3 plus reference TRBV7-2 and TRBJ2-5, the full variable domain is GAGVSQSPSNKVTEKGKDVELRCDPISGHTALYWYRQSLGQGLEFLIYFQGNSAPDKSGLPSDRFSAERTGGSVSTLTIQRTQQEDSAVYLCASSLVEQETQYFGPGTRLLVL.